The rows below give T cell receptor beta chains drawn from one sample of a study of shared clonotypes between healthy human individuals. Method: immunoSEQ multiplex PCR; TCRdb's copy keeps in-frame clones and lacks some. The table has hundreds of thousands of clones, about 96% seen once. Sample: naive CD4+ T cells sorted from blood. Source of these receptors: a woman in her thirties in good health. Each CDR3 is given with its conserved first and last residue. A D gene is named only where the DNA matches it firmly. Size is omitted from some rows. Given values are once, few, many or a class for expanded clones.

J	D	V	size	CDR3	DNA
TRBJ2-7	TRBD2	TRBV6-1	-	CASNSHPGLNYEQYF	TGTGCCAGCAATTCTCATCCGGGACTAAACTACGAGCAGTACTTC
TRBJ2-3	TRBD2	TRBV7-9	-	CASSLSSGSLDTQYF	TGTGCCAGCAGCTTATCCAGCGGGAGTTTAGATACGCAGTATTTT
TRBJ2-7	TRBD2	TRBV4-1	once	CASSQPTSGRVNEQYF	TGCGCCAGCAGCCAACCGACTAGCGGGAGGGTAAACGAGCAGTACTTC
TRBJ2-1	TRBD1	TRBV5-1	-	CASSLAVAGGQNEQFF	TGCGCCAGCAGCTTGGCCGTGGCAGGGGGTCAGAATGAGCAGTTCTTC
TRBJ2-2	-	TRBV9	-	CASSVSGRTDPGELFF	TGTGCCAGCAGCGTATCCGGGAGAACCGATCCCGGGGAGCTGTTTTTT
TRBJ2-7	TRBD2	TRBV4-1	-	CASSRQGTSATYEQYF	TGCGCCAGCAGCCGACAGGGGACTAGCGCAACCTACGAGCAGTACTTC
TRBJ2-7	TRBD2	TRBV4-1	-	CASSQERLAGGPHEQYF	TGCGCCAGCAGCCAAGAGAGACTAGCGGGAGGGCCCCACGAGCAGTACTTC
TRBJ1-5	-	TRBV2	-	CASSATGLSNQPQHF	TGTGCCAGCAGTGCCACAGGTCTTAGCAATCAGCCCCAGCATTTT
TRBJ2-3	-	TRBV11-3	-	CASSLDRGSTDTQYF	TGTGCCAGCAGCTTAGATCGGGGTAGCACAGATACGCAGTATTTT
TRBJ2-7	TRBD2	TRBV7-2	-	CASSVDLAGSAYEQYF	TGTGCCAGCAGCGTCGACTTAGCGGGATCCGCCTACGAGCAGTACTTC
TRBJ1-2	-	TRBV10-3	-	CAISDPTAQGGYTF	TGTGCCATCAGTGACCCGACAGCACAGGGTGGCTACACCTTC
TRBJ1-1	-	TRBV5-1	-	CASSYDVTGYTEAFF	TGCGCCAGCAGCTATGATGTAACAGGGTACACTGAAGCTTTCTTT
TRBJ2-1	TRBD2	TRBV9	-	CASSAGLASYNEQFF	TGTGCCAGCAGCGCGGGACTAGCGAGCTACAATGAGCAGTTCTTC
TRBJ2-7	-	TRBV5-1	-	CASSLSSNIPHEQYF	TGCGCCAGCAGCTTGTCGTCAAACATTCCCCACGAGCAGTACTTC
TRBJ2-1	TRBD2	TRBV11-2	-	CASSLKLAGFEQFF	TGTGCCAGCAGCTTAAAACTAGCGGGATTTGAGCAGTTCTTC
TRBJ2-7	TRBD2	TRBV5-8	-	CASSRRGDEQYF	TGTGCCAGCAGCCGACGGGGGGACGAGCAGTACTTC
TRBJ2-7	-	TRBV2	-	CASRWGLGGEQYF	TGTGCCAGCAGGTGGGGACTCGGGGGCGAGCAGTACTTC
TRBJ1-1	-	TRBV27	-	CASSLSRTNTEAFF	TGTGCCAGCAGTTTATCCCGGACTAACACTGAAGCTTTCTTT